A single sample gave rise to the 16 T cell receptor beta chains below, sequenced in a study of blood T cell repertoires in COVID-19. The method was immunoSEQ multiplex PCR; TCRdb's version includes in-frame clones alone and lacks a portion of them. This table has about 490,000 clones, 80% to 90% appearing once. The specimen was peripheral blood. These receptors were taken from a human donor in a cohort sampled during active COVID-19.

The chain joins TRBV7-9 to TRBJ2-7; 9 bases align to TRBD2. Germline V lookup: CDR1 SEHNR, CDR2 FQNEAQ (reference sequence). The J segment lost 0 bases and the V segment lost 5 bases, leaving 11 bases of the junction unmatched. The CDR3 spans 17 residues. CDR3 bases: TGTGCCAGCAGCCTCCAACTGACTAGCGGAAGCTCCTACGAGCAGTACTTC. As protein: CASSLQLTSGSSYEQYF.

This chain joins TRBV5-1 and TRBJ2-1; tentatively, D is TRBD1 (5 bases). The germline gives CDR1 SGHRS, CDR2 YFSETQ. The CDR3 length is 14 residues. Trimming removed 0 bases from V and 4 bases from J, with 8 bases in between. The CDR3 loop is CASSLARAYNEQFF. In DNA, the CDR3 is TGCGCCAGCAGCTTGGCCAGGGCTTACAATGAGCAGTTCTTC.

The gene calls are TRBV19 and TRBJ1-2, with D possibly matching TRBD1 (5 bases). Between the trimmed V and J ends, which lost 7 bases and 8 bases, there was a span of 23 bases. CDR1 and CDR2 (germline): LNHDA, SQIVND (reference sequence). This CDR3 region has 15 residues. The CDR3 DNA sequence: TGTGCCAGTACCATCACGGGGGGTAGGCAAGGGGGCTACACCTTC. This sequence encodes CASTITGGRQGGYTF.

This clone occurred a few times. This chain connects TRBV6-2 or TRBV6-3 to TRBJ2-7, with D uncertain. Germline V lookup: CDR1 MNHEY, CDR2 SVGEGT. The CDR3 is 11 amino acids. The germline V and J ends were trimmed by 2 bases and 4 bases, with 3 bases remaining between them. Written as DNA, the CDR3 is TGTGCCAGCAGTTACGAGTACGAGCAGTACTTC. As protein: CASSYEYEQYF.

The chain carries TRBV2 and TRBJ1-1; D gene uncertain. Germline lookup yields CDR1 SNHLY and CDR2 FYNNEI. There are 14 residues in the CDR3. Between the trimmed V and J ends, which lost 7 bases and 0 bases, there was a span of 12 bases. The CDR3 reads CASINDTMNTEAFF. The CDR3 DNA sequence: TGTGCCAGCATTAATGACACCATGAACACTGAAGCTTTCTTT.

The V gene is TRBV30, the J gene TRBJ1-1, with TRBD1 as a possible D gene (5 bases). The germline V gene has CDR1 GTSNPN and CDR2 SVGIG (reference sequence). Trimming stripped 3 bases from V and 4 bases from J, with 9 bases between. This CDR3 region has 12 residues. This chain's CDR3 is CAWSKGRTEAFF. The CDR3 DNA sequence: TGTGCCTGGAGCAAGGGGCGCACTGAAGCTTTCTTT.

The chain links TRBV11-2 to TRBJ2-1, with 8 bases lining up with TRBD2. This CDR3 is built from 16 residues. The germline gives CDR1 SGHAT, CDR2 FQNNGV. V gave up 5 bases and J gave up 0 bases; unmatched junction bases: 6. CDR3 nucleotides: TGTGCCAGCAGCATGGGACTAGATAACTCCTACAATGAGCAGTTCTTC. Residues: CASSMGLDNSYNEQFF.

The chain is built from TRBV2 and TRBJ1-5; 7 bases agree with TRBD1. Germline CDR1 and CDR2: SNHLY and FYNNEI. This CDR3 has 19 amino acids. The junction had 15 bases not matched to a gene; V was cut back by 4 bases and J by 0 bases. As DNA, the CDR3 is TGTGCCAGCAGTGCCTTCAGGGGGGTCCATTCCTATAGCAATCAGCCCCAGCATTTT. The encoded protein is CASSAFRGVHSYSNQPQHF.

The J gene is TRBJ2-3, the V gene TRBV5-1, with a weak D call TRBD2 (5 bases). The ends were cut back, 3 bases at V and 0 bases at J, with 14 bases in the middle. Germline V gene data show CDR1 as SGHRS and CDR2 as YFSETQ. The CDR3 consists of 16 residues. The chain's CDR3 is CASSSNEGTSTDTQYF. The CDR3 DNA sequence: TGCGCCAGCAGCTCAAACGAGGGAACTAGCACAGATACGCAGTATTTT.

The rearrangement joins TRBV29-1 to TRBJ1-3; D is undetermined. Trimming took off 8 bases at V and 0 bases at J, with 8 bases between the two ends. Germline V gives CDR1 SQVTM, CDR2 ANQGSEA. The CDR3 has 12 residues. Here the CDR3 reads CSIRDSGNTIYF. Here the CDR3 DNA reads TGCAGCATTCGGGACTCTGGAAACACCATATATTTT.

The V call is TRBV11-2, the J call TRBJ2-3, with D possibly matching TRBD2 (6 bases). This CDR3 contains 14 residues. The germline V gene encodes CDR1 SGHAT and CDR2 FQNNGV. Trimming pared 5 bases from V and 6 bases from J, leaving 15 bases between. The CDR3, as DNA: TGTGCCAGCAGCCCTCGGGAGAGCAGGGATACGCAGTATTTT. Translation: CASSPRESRDTQYF. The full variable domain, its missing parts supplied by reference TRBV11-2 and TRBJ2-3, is EAGVAQSPRYKIIEKRQSVAFWCNPISGHATLYWYQQILGQGPKLLIQFQNNGVVDDSQLPKDRFSAERLKGVDSTLKIQPAKLEDSAVYLCASSPRESRDTQYFGPGTRLTVL.

This CDR3 is CASREGGYYGYTF. CDR3 in DNA: TGTGCCAGTAGGGAGGGAGGATACTATGGCTACACCTTC. The chain joins TRBV19 to TRBJ1-2; D ambiguous. V dropped 6 bases and J dropped 3 bases, with 11 bases sitting between them. There are 13 residues in the CDR3. Germline loops: CDR1 LNHDA, CDR2 SQIVND (reference sequence). Full variable domain (outside the CDR3, taken from reference TRBV19 and TRBJ1-2): DGGITQSPKYLFRKEGQNVTLSCEQNLNHDAMYWYRQDPGQGLRLIYYSQIVNDFQKGDIAEGYSVSREKKESFPLTVTSAQKNPTAFYLCASREGGYYGYTFGSGTRLTVV.

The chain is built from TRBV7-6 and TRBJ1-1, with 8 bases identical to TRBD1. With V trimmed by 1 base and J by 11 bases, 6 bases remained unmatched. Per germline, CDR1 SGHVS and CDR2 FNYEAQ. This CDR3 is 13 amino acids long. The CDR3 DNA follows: TGTGCCAGCAGCTTAGGGTGGACAGGGAGGGCTTTCTTT. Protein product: CASSLGWTGRAFF.

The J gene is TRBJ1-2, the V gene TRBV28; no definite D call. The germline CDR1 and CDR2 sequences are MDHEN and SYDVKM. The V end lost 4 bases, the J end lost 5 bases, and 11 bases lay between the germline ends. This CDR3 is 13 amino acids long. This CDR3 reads CASSSGFVYGYTF. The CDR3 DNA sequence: TGTGCCAGCAGTTCGGGGTTTGTTTATGGCTACACCTTC.

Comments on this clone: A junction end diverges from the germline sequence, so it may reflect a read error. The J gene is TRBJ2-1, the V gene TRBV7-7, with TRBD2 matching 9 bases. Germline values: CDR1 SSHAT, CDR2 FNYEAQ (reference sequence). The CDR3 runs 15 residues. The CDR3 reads CASSSIAGAYNEQFF. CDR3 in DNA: TGTGCTAGCAGCTCCATAGCGGGGGCATACAATGAGCAGTTCTTC.

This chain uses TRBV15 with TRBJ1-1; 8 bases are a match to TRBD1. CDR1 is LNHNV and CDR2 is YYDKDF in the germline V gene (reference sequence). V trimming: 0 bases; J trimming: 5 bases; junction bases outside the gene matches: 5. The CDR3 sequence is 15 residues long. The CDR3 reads CATSRDRTGWTEAFF. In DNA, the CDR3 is TGTGCCACCAGCAGAGATAGGACAGGGTGGACTGAAGCTTTCTTT.